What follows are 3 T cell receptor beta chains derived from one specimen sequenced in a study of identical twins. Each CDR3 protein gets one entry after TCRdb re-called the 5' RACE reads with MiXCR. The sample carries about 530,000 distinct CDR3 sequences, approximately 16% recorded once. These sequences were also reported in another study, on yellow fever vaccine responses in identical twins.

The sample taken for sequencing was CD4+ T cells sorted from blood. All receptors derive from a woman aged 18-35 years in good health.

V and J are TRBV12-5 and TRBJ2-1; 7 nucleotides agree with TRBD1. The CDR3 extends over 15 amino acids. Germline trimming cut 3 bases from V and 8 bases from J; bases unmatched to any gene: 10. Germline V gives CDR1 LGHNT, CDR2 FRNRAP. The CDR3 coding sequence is TGTGCTAGTGGTTTAGGTGTGACAGGGAAGGATGAGCAGTTCTTC. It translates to CASGLGVTGKDEQFF.

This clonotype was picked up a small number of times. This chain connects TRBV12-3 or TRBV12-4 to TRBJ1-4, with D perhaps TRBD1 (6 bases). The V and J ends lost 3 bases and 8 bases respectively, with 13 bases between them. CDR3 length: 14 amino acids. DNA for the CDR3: TGTGCCAGCAGTTTGGGGCAGGGGAAAGAAAAACTGTTTTTT. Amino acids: CASSLGQGKEKLFF.

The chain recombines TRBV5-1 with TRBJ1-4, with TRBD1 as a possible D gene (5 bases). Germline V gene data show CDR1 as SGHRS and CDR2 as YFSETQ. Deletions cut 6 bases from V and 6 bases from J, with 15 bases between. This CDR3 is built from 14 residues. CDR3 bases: TGCGCCAGCACCCCCGAATGGGGGGATGAAAAACTGTTTTTT. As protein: CASTPEWGDEKLFF.